The present TCR beta chain was sequenced within a study of cytomegalovirus exposure and HLA in healthy donors. Across the study: Some 80 million unique TCRs from HLA-typed donors were held in an early data release.

V dropped 4 bases and J dropped 10; count of bases not matched to a gene: 11. CDR1 SGHRS and CDR2 YFSETQ come from the germline V gene. The CDR3 spans 14 residues. Primers: 60 Vbeta forward and 13 Jbeta reverse. The protocol was immunoSEQ multiplex PCR, while the TCRdb copy is restricted to in-frame clones and leaves out a portion. This sample has under 45,000 clones; roughly 77% occur once, and the top ten carry more than 1.3%. Broader study findings: Prior analysis indicated that the majority of TCR beta V segments exhibited productivity approximately 90% or approximately 30% of the time.

The count of this clone is one. Its antigen is undetermined. The sequence was obtained from a man younger than 40 in good health and CMV-seronegative. The chain employs TRBV5-1 and TRBJ1-1, with 9 bases lining up with TRBD1. The sequencing sample was made of PBMCs. CDR3 protein: CASSVTGGAGRAFF. The CDR3 nucleotides are TGCGCCAGCAGCGTAACAGGGGGCGCGGGTCGAGCTTTCTTT. The entire variable domain, with the rest obtained from reference TRBV5-1 and TRBJ1-1, is as follows: KAGVTQTPRYLIKTRGQQVTLSCSPISGHRSVSWYQQTPGQGLQFLFEYFSETQRNKGNFPGRFSGRQFSNSRSEMNVSTLELGDSALYLCASSVTGGAGRAFFGQGTRLTVV.